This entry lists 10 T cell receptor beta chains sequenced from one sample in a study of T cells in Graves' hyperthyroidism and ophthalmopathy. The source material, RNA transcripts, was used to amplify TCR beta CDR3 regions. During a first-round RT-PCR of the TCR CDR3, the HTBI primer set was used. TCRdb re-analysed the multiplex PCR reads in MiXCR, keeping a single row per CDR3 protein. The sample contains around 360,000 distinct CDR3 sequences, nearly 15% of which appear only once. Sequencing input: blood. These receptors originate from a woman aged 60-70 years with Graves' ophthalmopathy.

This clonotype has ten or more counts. The CDR3 nucleotides read TGCAGTGCTAGAGGGGAAAGTAGCCTCACAGATACGCAGTATTTT. Translating it yields CSARGESSLTDTQYF. J is TRBJ2-3 and V is TRBV20-1; no clear D. Germline V gives CDR1 DFQATT, CDR2 SNEGSKA (reference sequence). The CDR3 consists of 15 residues. Trimming took off 1 base at V and 2 bases at J, with 13 bases between the two ends.

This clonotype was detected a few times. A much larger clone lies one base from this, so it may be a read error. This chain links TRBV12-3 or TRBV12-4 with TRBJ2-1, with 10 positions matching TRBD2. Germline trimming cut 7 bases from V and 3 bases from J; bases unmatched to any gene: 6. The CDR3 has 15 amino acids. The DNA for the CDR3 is TGTGCCAGCATTTCAGCGGGAGGGCTCTACAATGAGCAGTTCTTC. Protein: CASISAGGLYNEQFF.

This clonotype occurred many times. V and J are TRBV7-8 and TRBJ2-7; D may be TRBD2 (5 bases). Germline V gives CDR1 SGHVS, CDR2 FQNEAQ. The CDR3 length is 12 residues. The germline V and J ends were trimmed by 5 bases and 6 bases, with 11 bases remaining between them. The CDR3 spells CASSPSEVEQYF. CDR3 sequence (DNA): TGTGCCAGCAGCCCATCGGAGGTCGAGCAGTACTTC.

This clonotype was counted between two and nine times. The CDR3 coding sequence is TGTGCCAGCAGTTGGGGGAACGAGCAGTACTTC. Translating gives CASSWGNEQYF. The chain couples TRBV14 to TRBJ2-7; possibly TRBD1 or TRBD2 for D (5 bases each). The germline V and J ends were trimmed by 6 bases and 5 bases, with 8 bases remaining between them. The CDR3 consists of 11 residues. Germline CDR1 SGHDN, CDR2 FVKESK.

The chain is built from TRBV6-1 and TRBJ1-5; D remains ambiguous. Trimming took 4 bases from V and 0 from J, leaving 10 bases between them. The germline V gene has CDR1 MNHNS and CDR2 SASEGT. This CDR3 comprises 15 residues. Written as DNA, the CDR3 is TGTGCCAGCAGTGTGGACTTTTATAGCAATCAGCCCCAGCATTTT. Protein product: CASSVDFYSNQPQHF.

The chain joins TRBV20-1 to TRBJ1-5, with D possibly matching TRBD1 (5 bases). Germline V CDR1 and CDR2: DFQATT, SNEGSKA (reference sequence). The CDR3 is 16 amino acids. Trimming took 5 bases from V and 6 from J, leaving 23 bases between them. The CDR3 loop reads CSARGGDPQGSQPQHF. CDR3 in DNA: TGCAGTGCTCGCGGGGGGGACCCCCAAGGGAGTCAGCCCCAGCATTTT.

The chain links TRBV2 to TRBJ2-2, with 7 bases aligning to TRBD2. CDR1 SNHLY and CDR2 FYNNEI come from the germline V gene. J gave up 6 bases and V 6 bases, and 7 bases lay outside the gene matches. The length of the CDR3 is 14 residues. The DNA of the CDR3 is TGTGCCAGCAGGACGGGACTAAACTCCGGGGAGCTGTTTTTT. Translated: CASRTGLNSGELFF. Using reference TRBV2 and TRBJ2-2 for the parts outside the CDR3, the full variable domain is EPEVTQTPSHQVTQMGQEVILRCVPISNHLYFYWYRQILGQKVEFLVSFYNNEISEKSEIFDDQFSVERPDGSNFTLKIRSTKLEDSAMYFCASRTGLNSGELFFGEGSRLTVL.

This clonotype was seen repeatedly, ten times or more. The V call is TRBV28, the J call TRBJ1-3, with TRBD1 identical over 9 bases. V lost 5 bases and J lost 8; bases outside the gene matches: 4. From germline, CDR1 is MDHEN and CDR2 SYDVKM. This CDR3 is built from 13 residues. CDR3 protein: CASSTGGADTIYF. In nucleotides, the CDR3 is TGTGCCAGCAGTACAGGGGGCGCGGACACCATATATTTT.

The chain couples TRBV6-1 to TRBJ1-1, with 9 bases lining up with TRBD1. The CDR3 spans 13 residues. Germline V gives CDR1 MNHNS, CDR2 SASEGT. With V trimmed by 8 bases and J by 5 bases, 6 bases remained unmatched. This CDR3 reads CASGIQGATEAFF. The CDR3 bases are TGTGCCAGCGGCATACAGGGGGCGACTGAAGCTTTCTTT.

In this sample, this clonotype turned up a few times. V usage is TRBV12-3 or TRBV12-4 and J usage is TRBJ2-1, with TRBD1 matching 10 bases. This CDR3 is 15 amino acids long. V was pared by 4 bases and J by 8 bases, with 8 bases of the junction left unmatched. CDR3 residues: CASSSKRQGADEQFF. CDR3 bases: TGTGCCAGCAGTTCCAAGAGACAGGGGGCGGATGAGCAGTTCTTC.